This paragraph reports one TCR beta chain. Antigen: not known. This record belongs to a study of long-term antiretroviral therapy in people with HIV. In the United States, treatment was given to all participants with HIV. Trimming shortened V by 1 base and J by 11 bases, and 6 bases separated the two germline ends. The CDR3 runs 11 residues. Germline-derived CDR1 and CDR2 are SGHTA and FQGNSA. Version v3.0 of the immunoSEQ assay ran at survey level. TCRdb's copy holds only in-frame clones and misses some; the assay was immunoSEQ multiplex PCR. The sample shows about 28,000 clones, around four fifths of them seen only once. General study results and limits: ART preceded a rise in diversity that nonetheless stayed lower than in transplant donor controls.

This clonotype was sampled from a man aged 25 to 40 with HIV. The sample in question was unsorted PBMCs, obtained 2.8 years after starting antiretroviral therapy. V gene TRBV7-2 combines with J gene TRBJ2-1; D is ambiguous. CDR3 bases: TGTGCCAGCAGCTTAGAGCCCCAGCAGTTCTTC. It specifies CASSLEPQQFF.